This TCR beta chain was observed in a study of T-cell reconstitution after alpha-beta-depleted transplantation in children. Findings and caveats of the study: The authors attributed T-cell counts and diversity one year after transplant mostly to newly produced T cells.

This CDR3 has 16 amino acids. Trimming removed 5 bases from V and 6 bases from J; junction bases left unmatched: 10. Germline lookup yields CDR1 SGHTA and CDR2 FQGNSA. This clonotype was picked up many times. Its antigen remains unidentified. Preparation of the TCRbeta library was carried out with unique molecular identifiers. MiXCR was run by TCRdb on the PCR reads, yielding one entry per CDR3 protein. The sample lists approximately 200,000 distinct CDR3 sequences; approximately 6.8% were seen once. The chain has TRBV7-2 and TRBJ2-3; 11 bases map to TRBD2. This sequence was found in a girl under three years old with combined immunodeficiency, due to receive a stem cell transplant. The material sequenced was PBMCs, taken before TCRalphabeta/CD19-depleted stem cell transplant. The CDR3 loop is CASSPDRLAGSDTQYF. The DNA of the CDR3 is TGTGCCAGCAGCCCCGATAGACTAGCGGGGTCGGATACGCAGTATTTT.